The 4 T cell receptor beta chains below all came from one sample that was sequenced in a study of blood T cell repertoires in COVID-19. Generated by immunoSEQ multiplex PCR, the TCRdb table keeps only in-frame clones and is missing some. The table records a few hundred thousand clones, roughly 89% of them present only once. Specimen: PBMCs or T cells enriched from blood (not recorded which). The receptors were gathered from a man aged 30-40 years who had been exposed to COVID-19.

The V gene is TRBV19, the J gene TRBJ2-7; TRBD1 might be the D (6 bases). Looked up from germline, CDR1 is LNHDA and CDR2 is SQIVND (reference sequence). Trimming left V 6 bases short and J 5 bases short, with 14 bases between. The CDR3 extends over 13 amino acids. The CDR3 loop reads CASSVLGANEQYF. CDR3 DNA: TGTGCCAGTAGCGTTCTGGGGGCCAACGAGCAGTACTTC.

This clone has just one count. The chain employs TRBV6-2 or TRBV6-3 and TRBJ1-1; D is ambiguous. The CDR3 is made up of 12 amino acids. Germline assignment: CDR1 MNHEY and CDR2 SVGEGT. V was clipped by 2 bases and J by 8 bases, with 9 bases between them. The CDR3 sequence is CASSYLEGEAFF. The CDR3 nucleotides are TGTGCCAGCAGTTACCTTGAGGGAGAAGCTTTCTTT.

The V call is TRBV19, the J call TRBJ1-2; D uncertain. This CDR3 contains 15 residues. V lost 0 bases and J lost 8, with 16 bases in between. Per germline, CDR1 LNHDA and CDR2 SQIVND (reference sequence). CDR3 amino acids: CASSIDLGEAGGYTF. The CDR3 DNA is TGTGCCAGTAGTATAGATCTCGGGGAGGCTGGAGGCTACACCTTC.

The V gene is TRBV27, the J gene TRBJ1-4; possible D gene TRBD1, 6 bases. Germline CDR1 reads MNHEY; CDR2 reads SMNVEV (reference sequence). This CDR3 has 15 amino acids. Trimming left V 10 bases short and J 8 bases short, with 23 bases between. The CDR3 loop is CAIRRLTGREEKLFF. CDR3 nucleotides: TGTGCCATCCGTCGGTTAACAGGGAGGGAGGAAAAACTGTTTTTT.